A selection of T cell receptor beta chains follows, all from one sample in a study of human T cells and chemical hapten exposure. A single record per CDR3 protein comes from TCRdb applying MiXCR to the RACE reads. The data show approximately 79,000 distinct CDR3 sequences, 10% seen once. The specimen was whole blood, collected in connection with sensitization to the hapten diphenylcyclopropenone (DPC). The receptors originated from a woman aged 50 to 60 with alopecia areata. Some clones in this sample may be carry-over from other donors' samples. CDR3s include the opening cysteine and the closing phenylalanine or tryptophan. The order of the fields is J gene, clone size, V gene, D gene, CDR3 protein, CDR3 DNA. The D gene is left open where the match is weak. The size of a clone is reported for some rows only, either as once, few or many, or as a class for expanded clones.

TRBJ2-1	many	TRBV6-6	TRBD2	CASIPSGASYNEQFF	TGTGCCAGCATCCCTAGCGGGGCCTCCTACAATGAGCAGTTCTTC
TRBJ1-1	-	TRBV29-1	-	CSVLKGGIPEAFF	TGCAGCGTTTTGAAGGGGGGAATCCCTGAAGCTTTCTTT
TRBJ2-1	-	TRBV9	-	CASSPSGQSWGEQFF	TGTGCCAGCAGCCCAAGCGGGCAATCATGGGGTGAGCAGTTCTTC
TRBJ2-7	-	TRBV28	-	CASTLAVGAYEQYF	TGTGCCAGCACGCTTGCGGTAGGAGCCTACGAGCAGTACTTC
TRBJ1-4	few	TRBV19	TRBD1	CASSRTGGQKLFF	TGTGCCAGTAGCCGCACAGGGGGCCAGAAACTGTTTTTT
TRBJ2-3	-	TRBV6-5	TRBD1	CASSYFGTGGGDTQYF	TGTGCCAGCAGTTACTTTGGGACAGGTGGGGGAGATACGCAGTATTTT
TRBJ2-1	-	TRBV19	TRBD2	CASSRRGTTSGSWDEQFF	TGTGCCAGTAGTAGGAGGGGCACGACTAGCGGGAGTTGGGATGAGCAGTTCTTC
TRBJ2-1	few	TRBV25-1	TRBD1	CASTTRDREFYNEQFF	TGTGCCAGCACCACCCGGGACAGGGAGTTTTACAATGAGCAGTTCTTC
TRBJ2-1	-	TRBV29-1	-	CSVGKGSSYNEQFF	TGCAGCGTTGGTAAGGGAAGTTCCTACAATGAGCAGTTCTTC
TRBJ2-4	many	TRBV20-1	TRBD2	CSANAGTSGEWVSGNIQYF	TGCAGTGCTAACGCCGGGACTAGCGGGGAGTGGGTGTCAGGAAACATTCAGTACTTC
TRBJ2-5	-	TRBV19	-	CARTQGQETQYF	TGTGCCAGAACGCAGGGGCAAGAGACCCAGTACTTC
TRBJ1-2	many	TRBV5-1	TRBD1	CASSLDGTGVEGYTF	TGCGCCAGCAGCTTGGACGGAACAGGGGTAGAGGGCTACACCTTC
TRBJ2-3	-	TRBV18	-	CASSPNLRTDTQYF	TGTGCCAGCTCACCTAACCTGCGGACAGATACGCAGTATTTT
TRBJ2-4	-	TRBV7-2	-	CASSSMGHGENIQYF	TGTGCCAGCAGCTCAATGGGTCACGGGGAAAACATTCAGTACTTC
TRBJ2-3	few	TRBV4-1	-	CASSQDPGVTDTQYF	TGCGCCAGCAGCCAAGATCCGGGAGTCACAGATACGCAGTATTTT
TRBJ2-7	few	TRBV7-2	-	CASSFVKKQYF	TGTGCCAGCAGCTTCGTAAAAAAGCAGTACTTC
TRBJ2-4	-	TRBV7-9	-	CASSLGTAFWYF	TGTGCCAGCAGCTTAGGGACGGCGTTTTGGTACTTC
TRBJ2-7	many	TRBV5-1	-	CASRDTGLGSHEQYF	TGCGCCAGCAGGGATACGGGACTCGGGAGCCACGAGCAGTACTTC
TRBJ1-6	many	TRBV7-8	-	CASSLENSPLHF	TGTGCCAGCAGCTTAGAGAATTCACCCCTCCACTTT
TRBJ2-5	-	TRBV21-1	-	CASSKPEKKTQYF	TGTGCCAGCAGCAAACCCGAAAAAAAGACCCAGTACTTC
TRBJ2-5	-	TRBV6-5	-	CASSPRSDTQYF	TGTGCCAGCAGCCCCCGGAGCGATACCCAGTACTTC
TRBJ2-7	few	TRBV3-1	TRBD1	CASSPDRVSYEQYF	TGTGCCAGCAGCCCGGACAGGGTATCCTACGAGCAGTACTTC
TRBJ2-3	few	TRBV11-2	TRBD2	CASSPQRIAGGTDTQYF	TGTGCCAGCAGCCCACAGAGGATAGCGGGAGGCACAGATACGCAGTATTTT
TRBJ1-1	few	TRBV10-3	TRBD1	CAIIRTGVVTEAFF	TGTGCCATCATCCGGACAGGGGTAGTCACTGAAGCTTTCTTT
TRBJ2-3	few	TRBV11-3	TRBD1	CASSSGQGLADTQYF	TGTGCCAGCAGCTCGGGACAGGGCTTAGCAGATACGCAGTATTTT
TRBJ1-2	few	TRBV19	-	CASRRAENYGYTF	TGTGCCAGTAGACGGGCAGAAAACTATGGCTACACCTTC
TRBJ2-2	few	TRBV4-1	TRBD1	CASSQIQGATTGELFF	TGCGCCAGCAGCCAAATACAGGGGGCGACCACCGGGGAGCTGTTTTTT
TRBJ2-7	-	TRBV28	-	CASRARDRRSYEQYF	TGTGCCAGCAGGGCCCGGGATCGACGCTCCTACGAGCAGTACTTC
TRBJ2-7	-	TRBV7-2	-	CASTSQRYSYEQYF	TGTGCCAGCACCTCTCAGAGGTACTCCTACGAGCAGTACTTC
TRBJ1-4	many	TRBV11-2	TRBD1	CASSGRTGINEKLFF	TGTGCCAGCAGCGGTCGGACAGGGATAAATGAAAAACTGTTTTTT
TRBJ1-4	many	TRBV29-1	-	CSVRTNEKLFF	TGCAGCGTTCGGACAAATGAAAAACTGTTTTTT
TRBJ1-1	many	TRBV18	-	CASSPEALNTEAFF	TGTGCCAGCTCACCAGAGGCGCTGAACACTGAAGCTTTCTTT
TRBJ1-1	-	TRBV5-3	-	CARSAWGGTEAFF	TGTGCCAGAAGCGCTTGGGGTGGCACTGAAGCTTTCTTT
TRBJ2-1	few	TRBV5-1	-	CASSLEPADEQFF	TGCGCCAGCAGCTTAGAACCCGCCGATGAGCAGTTCTTC